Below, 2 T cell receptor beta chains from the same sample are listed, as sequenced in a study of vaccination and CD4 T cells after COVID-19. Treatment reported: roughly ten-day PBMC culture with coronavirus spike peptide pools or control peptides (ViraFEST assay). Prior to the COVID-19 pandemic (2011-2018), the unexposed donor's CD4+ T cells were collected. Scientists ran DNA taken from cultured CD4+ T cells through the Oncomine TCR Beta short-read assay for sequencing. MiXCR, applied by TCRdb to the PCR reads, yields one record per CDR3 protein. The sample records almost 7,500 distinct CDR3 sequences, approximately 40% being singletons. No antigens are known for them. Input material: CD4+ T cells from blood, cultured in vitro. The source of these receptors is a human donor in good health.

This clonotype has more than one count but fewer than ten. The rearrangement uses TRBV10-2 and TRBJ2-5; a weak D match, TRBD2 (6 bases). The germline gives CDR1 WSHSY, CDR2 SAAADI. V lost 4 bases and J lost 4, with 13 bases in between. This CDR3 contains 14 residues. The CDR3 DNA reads TGCGCCAGCAGTGGGGTGGGAGGAGGAGAGACCCAGTACTTC. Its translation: CASSGVGGGETQYF.

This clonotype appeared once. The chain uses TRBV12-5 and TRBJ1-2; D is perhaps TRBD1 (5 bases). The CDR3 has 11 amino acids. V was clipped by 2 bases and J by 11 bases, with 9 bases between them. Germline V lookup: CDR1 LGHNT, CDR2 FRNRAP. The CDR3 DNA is TGTGCTAGTGGTTTGTGGGGGGGGTACACCTTC. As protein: CASGLWGGYTF. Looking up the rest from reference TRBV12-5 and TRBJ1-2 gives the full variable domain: DARVTQTPRHKVTEMGQEVTMRCQPILGHNTVFWYRQTMMQGLELLAYFRNRAPLDDSGMPKDRFSAEMPDATLATLKIQPSEPRDSAVYFCASGLWGGYTFGSGTRLTVV.